The rows below give T cell receptor beta chains drawn from one sample of a study of Ad26.COV2.S vaccination and SARS-CoV-2 variants. The data were produced by immunoSEQ multiplex PCR, yet TCRdb's version contains in-frame clones alone and is incomplete. Seen here are 360,000 or so clones, roughly 84% observed once, and the top ten hold roughly 3.1%. This specimen was peripheral blood, taken in a trial of Ad26.COV2.S vaccine versus placebo. The receptors originated from a person between 18 and 65 years old who received the Ad26.COV2.S COVID-19 vaccine or a placebo. Each CDR3 is given with its conserved first and last residue. Fields, in order: J gene, D gene, V gene, clone size, CDR3 length, CDR3 protein, CDR3 DNA. A D gene is named only where the DNA matches it firmly. Expanded clones get a size class; other rows say once, few or many, or leave the size out.

J gene: TRBJ2-3
D gene: TRBD2
V gene: TRBV15
clone size: NA
CDR3 length: 18
CDR3 protein: CATSRAIRTSGFTDTQYF
CDR3 DNA: TGTGCCACCAGCAGAGCCATTAGGACTAGCGGATTCACAGATACGCAGTATTTT

J gene: TRBJ1-1
D gene: NA
V gene: TRBV2
clone size: NA
CDR3 length: 16
CDR3 protein: CASTESPGRGDTEAFF
CDR3 DNA: TGTGCCAGCACTGAGAGCCCTGGGCGGGGGGACACTGAAGCTTTCTTT

J gene: TRBJ2-2
D gene: NA
V gene: TRBV9
clone size: NA
CDR3 length: 17
CDR3 protein: CASSVGRRGGNTGELFF
CDR3 DNA: TGTGCCAGCAGCGTAGGACGGAGGGGAGGGAACACCGGGGAGCTGTTTTTT

J gene: TRBJ2-5
D gene: NA
V gene: TRBV6-1
clone size: many
CDR3 length: 15
CDR3 protein: CASSDLGSGQETQYF
CDR3 DNA: TGTGCCAGCAGTGATCTGGGTTCGGGCCAAGAGACCCAGTACTTC

J gene: TRBJ1-5
D gene: NA
V gene: TRBV27
clone size: few
CDR3 length: 14
CDR3 protein: CASSLRPGNQPQHF
CDR3 DNA: TGTGCCAGCAGTTTACGGCCGGGTAATCAGCCCCAGCATTTT

J gene: TRBJ2-7
D gene: TRBD2
V gene: TRBV11-2
clone size: NA
CDR3 length: 15
CDR3 protein: CASSLDRSGGNEQYF
CDR3 DNA: TGTGCCAGCAGCTTAGATAGGAGCGGGGGAAACGAGCAGTACTTC

J gene: TRBJ2-5
D gene: TRBD1
V gene: TRBV27
clone size: NA
CDR3 length: 16
CDR3 protein: CASSSRTGRTFETQYF
CDR3 DNA: TGTGCCAGCAGTTCCAGGACAGGGAGAACCTTCGAGACCCAGTACTTC

J gene: TRBJ2-1
D gene: TRBD2
V gene: TRBV27
clone size: NA
CDR3 length: 15
CDR3 protein: CASSLAGGPNYEQFF
CDR3 DNA: TGTGCCAGCAGTCTAGCGGGGGGGCCGAATTATGAGCAGTTCTTC

J gene: TRBJ1-1
D gene: NA
V gene: TRBV19
clone size: NA
CDR3 length: 16
CDR3 protein: CASSTDLGVGNTEAFF
CDR3 DNA: TGTGCCAGTAGTACGGACCTGGGGGTAGGGAACACTGAAGCTTTCTTT

J gene: TRBJ1-5
D gene: NA
V gene: TRBV5-8
clone size: NA
CDR3 length: 15
CDR3 protein: CASSLDGGHNQPQHF
CDR3 DNA: TGTGCCAGCAGCTTGGACGGGGGCCACAATCAGCCCCAGCATTTT

J gene: TRBJ2-3
D gene: TRBD2
V gene: TRBV5-6
clone size: NA
CDR3 length: 18
CDR3 protein: CASSPQGLAGGSTDTQYF
CDR3 DNA: TGTGCCAGCAGCCCCCAGGGACTAGCGGGGGGGAGCACAGATACGCAGTATTTT

J gene: TRBJ2-3
D gene: NA
V gene: TRBV10-3
clone size: NA
CDR3 length: 12
CDR3 protein: CAISGSTDTQYF
CDR3 DNA: TGTGCCATCAGTGGGTCCACAGATACGCAGTATTTT

J gene: TRBJ1-5
D gene: NA
V gene: TRBV5-8
clone size: few
CDR3 length: 13
CDR3 protein: CASSRDRHQPQHF
CDR3 DNA: TGTGCCAGCAGCCGTGACAGGCATCAGCCCCAGCATTTT

J gene: TRBJ1-1
D gene: NA
V gene: TRBV6-1
clone size: few
CDR3 length: 15
CDR3 protein: CASSEKKTWNTEAFF
CDR3 DNA: TGTGCCAGCAGTGAAAAAAAGACATGGAACACTGAAGCTTTCTTT

J gene: TRBJ1-3
D gene: TRBD1
V gene: TRBV30
clone size: NA
CDR3 length: 14
CDR3 protein: CAWSSRDRSDTIYF
CDR3 DNA: TGTGCCTGGAGTAGCCGGGACAGGTCGGACACCATATATTTT

J gene: TRBJ1-5
D gene: NA
V gene: TRBV25-1
clone size: NA
CDR3 length: 14
CDR3 protein: CASSGEADHQPQHF
CDR3 DNA: TGTGCCAGCTCAGGAGAGGCGGATCATCAGCCCCAGCATTTT

J gene: TRBJ1-5
D gene: NA
V gene: TRBV3-1/TRBV3-2
clone size: NA
CDR3 length: 17
CDR3 protein: CASSQDPLGVSNQPQHF
CDR3 DNA: TGTGCCAGCAGCCAAGATCCGTTAGGGGTAAGCAATCAGCCCCAGCATTTT

J gene: TRBJ1-2
D gene: TRBD1
V gene: TRBV7-2
clone size: NA
CDR3 length: 18
CDR3 protein: CASSLGRRAGQGADGYTF
CDR3 DNA: TGTGCCAGCAGCTTAGGTCGGAGAGCAGGGCAGGGGGCGGATGGCTACACCTTC

J gene: TRBJ1-5
D gene: NA
V gene: TRBV5-3
clone size: NA
CDR3 length: 21
CDR3 protein: CARPKALFRQGLEGGNQPQHF
CDR3 DNA: TGTGCCAGACCTAAAGCACTATTTAGGCAGGGCCTAGAGGGGGGCAATCAGCCCCAGCATTTT

J gene: TRBJ2-2
D gene: NA
V gene: TRBV6-5
clone size: NA
CDR3 length: 14
CDR3 protein: CASSYYRNTGELFF
CDR3 DNA: TGTGCCAGCAGTTACTACAGGAACACCGGGGAGCTGTTTTTT

J gene: TRBJ2-7
D gene: NA
V gene: TRBV7-2
clone size: NA
CDR3 length: 16
CDR3 protein: CASSLLSGDFSYEQYF
CDR3 DNA: TGTGCCAGCAGCTTACTTAGTGGGGACTTTTCCTACGAGCAGTACTTC

J gene: TRBJ1-2
D gene: NA
V gene: TRBV10-3
clone size: NA
CDR3 length: 14
CDR3 protein: CAISESGLGLGYTF
CDR3 DNA: TGTGCCATCAGTGAGTCGGGCCTGGGTCTTGGCTACACCTTC

J gene: TRBJ2-3
D gene: TRBD2
V gene: TRBV9
clone size: NA
CDR3 length: 17
CDR3 protein: CASSVEAGALSTDTQYF
CDR3 DNA: TGTGCCAGCAGCGTAGAAGCGGGGGCCCTAAGCACAGATACGCAGTATTTT

J gene: TRBJ2-7
D gene: NA
V gene: TRBV14
clone size: NA
CDR3 length: 14
CDR3 protein: CASSQDLVSPEQYF
CDR3 DNA: TGTGCCAGCAGTCAAGATCTTGTGAGTCCCGAGCAGTACTTC

J gene: TRBJ2-1
D gene: TRBD2
V gene: TRBV7-9
clone size: few
CDR3 length: 12
CDR3 protein: CAARGVGNEQFF
CDR3 DNA: TGTGCCGCACGGGGGGTGGGCAATGAGCAGTTCTTC

J gene: TRBJ2-3
D gene: NA
V gene: TRBV14
clone size: NA
CDR3 length: 15
CDR3 protein: CASSPIGLAEDTQYF
CDR3 DNA: TGTGCCAGCAGCCCCATCGGCCTAGCAGAAGATACGCAGTATTTT

J gene: TRBJ2-4
D gene: NA
V gene: TRBV11-2
clone size: NA
CDR3 length: 14
CDR3 protein: CASRQGLAKNIQYF
CDR3 DNA: TGTGCCAGCCGCCAGGGGCTAGCCAAAAACATTCAGTACTTC

J gene: TRBJ1-2
D gene: TRBD1
V gene: TRBV29-1
clone size: NA
CDR3 length: 16
CDR3 protein: CSVYTDLTGDNYGYTF
CDR3 DNA: TGCAGCGTATACACTGATCTTACAGGGGACAACTATGGCTACACCTTC

J gene: TRBJ2-1
D gene: TRBD2
V gene: TRBV7-3
clone size: NA
CDR3 length: 16
CDR3 protein: CASSPTSGGNHNEQFF
CDR3 DNA: TGTGCCAGCAGCCCAACTAGCGGGGGTAACCACAATGAGCAGTTCTTC

J gene: TRBJ2-7
D gene: NA
V gene: TRBV11-2
clone size: NA
CDR3 length: 14
CDR3 protein: CASSSTPWGHEQYF
CDR3 DNA: TGTGCCAGCAGCTCCACCCCATGGGGCCACGAGCAGTACTTC

J gene: TRBJ1-1
D gene: TRBD1
V gene: TRBV9
clone size: NA
CDR3 length: 14
CDR3 protein: CASSVEGAPTEAFF
CDR3 DNA: TGTGCCAGCAGCGTAGAGGGGGCGCCCACTGAAGCTTTCTTT

J gene: TRBJ1-2
D gene: NA
V gene: TRBV25-1
clone size: NA
CDR3 length: 14
CDR3 protein: CASSEAGENYGYTF
CDR3 DNA: TGTGCCAGCAGTGAGGCAGGGGAAAACTATGGCTACACCTTC

J gene: TRBJ2-1
D gene: NA
V gene: TRBV11-3
clone size: few
CDR3 length: 13
CDR3 protein: CASSLVSDSSQFF
CDR3 DNA: TGTGCCAGCAGCTTAGTATCGGACAGCTCCCAGTTCTTC

J gene: TRBJ2-7
D gene: NA
V gene: TRBV5-4
clone size: NA
CDR3 length: 14
CDR3 protein: CASSLASGTYEQYF
CDR3 DNA: TGTGCCAGCAGCTTGGCCTCGGGGACCTACGAGCAGTACTTC

J gene: TRBJ1-2
D gene: TRBD1
V gene: TRBV4-1
clone size: NA
CDR3 length: 16
CDR3 protein: CASSQVLRDRADGYTF
CDR3 DNA: TGCGCCAGCAGCCAAGTGCTCCGGGACAGGGCCGATGGCTACACCTTC

J gene: TRBJ2-7
D gene: TRBD2
V gene: TRBV5-1
clone size: once
CDR3 length: 15
CDR3 protein: CASSQQAGTTGEQYF
CDR3 DNA: TGCGCCAGCAGCCAGCAAGCGGGGACTACTGGCGAGCAGTACTTC

J gene: TRBJ1-4
D gene: NA
V gene: TRBV4-2
clone size: NA
CDR3 length: 17
CDR3 protein: CASSQHRAGATNEKLFF
CDR3 DNA: TGTGCCAGCAGCCAACACAGGGCGGGGGCAACTAATGAAAAACTGTTTTTT

J gene: TRBJ1-2
D gene: NA
V gene: TRBV29-1
clone size: few
CDR3 length: 14
CDR3 protein: CSVEDGASRYGYTF
CDR3 DNA: TGCAGCGTTGAAGATGGGGCCTCCCGATATGGCTACACCTTC

J gene: TRBJ1-6
D gene: NA
V gene: TRBV4-3
clone size: NA
CDR3 length: 17
CDR3 protein: CASSQDPQRQGGPPLHF
CDR3 DNA: TGCGCCAGCAGCCAAGATCCCCAGCGGCAGGGAGGCCCACCCCTCCACTTT

J gene: TRBJ1-6
D gene: NA
V gene: TRBV4-3
clone size: NA
CDR3 length: 13
CDR3 protein: CASSQGDNSPLHF
CDR3 DNA: TGCGCCAGCAGCCAAGGTGATAATTCACCCCTCCACTTT

J gene: TRBJ2-3
D gene: NA
V gene: TRBV27
clone size: NA
CDR3 length: 15
CDR3 protein: CASSLSGYSTDTQYF
CDR3 DNA: TGTGCCAGCAGTTTATCGGGGTACTCCACAGATACGCAGTATTTT

J gene: TRBJ1-2
D gene: NA
V gene: TRBV27
clone size: NA
CDR3 length: 14
CDR3 protein: CASRPYQTDYGYTF
CDR3 DNA: TGTGCCAGCAGACCCTATCAGACGGACTATGGCTACACCTTC

J gene: TRBJ2-7
D gene: TRBD1
V gene: TRBV7-2
clone size: NA
CDR3 length: 15
CDR3 protein: CASSPGQGRSYEQYF
CDR3 DNA: TGTGCCAGCAGCCCCGGACAGGGGAGATCCTACGAGCAGTACTTC

J gene: TRBJ1-5
D gene: NA
V gene: TRBV5-6
clone size: NA
CDR3 length: 13
CDR3 protein: CASSVRKGQPQHF
CDR3 DNA: TGTGCCAGCAGCGTGCGTAAAGGGCAGCCCCAGCATTTT

J gene: TRBJ1-5
D gene: TRBD1
V gene: TRBV30
clone size: NA
CDR3 length: 14
CDR3 protein: CAWTGTGGGQPQHF
CDR3 DNA: TGTGCCTGGACCGGGACAGGGGGTGGTCAGCCCCAGCATTTT

J gene: TRBJ1-1
D gene: NA
V gene: TRBV6-5
clone size: once
CDR3 length: 13
CDR3 protein: CASSIGQNTEAFF
CDR3 DNA: TGTGCCAGCAGTATAGGGCAGAACACTGAAGCTTTCTTT

J gene: TRBJ1-1
D gene: TRBD1
V gene: TRBV2
clone size: NA
CDR3 length: 13
CDR3 protein: CASRTGKNTEAFF
CDR3 DNA: TGTGCCAGTCGGACAGGGAAGAACACTGAAGCTTTCTTT

J gene: TRBJ2-2
D gene: NA
V gene: TRBV2
clone size: NA
CDR3 length: 16
CDR3 protein: CASSESGTANTGELFF
CDR3 DNA: TGTGCCAGCAGTGAAAGTGGGACGGCGAACACCGGGGAGCTGTTTTTT

J gene: TRBJ1-2
D gene: NA
V gene: TRBV6-1
clone size: NA
CDR3 length: 14
CDR3 protein: CASSELGPVGGYTF
CDR3 DNA: TGTGCCAGCAGTGAGCTGGGGCCGGTTGGAGGCTACACCTTC

J gene: TRBJ2-3
D gene: NA
V gene: TRBV15
clone size: NA
CDR3 length: 14
CDR3 protein: CATSRGGETDTQYF
CDR3 DNA: TGTGCCACCAGCAGAGGGGGGGAAACAGATACGCAGTATTTT

J gene: TRBJ2-7
D gene: NA
V gene: TRBV7-6
clone size: NA
CDR3 length: 15
CDR3 protein: CASSSTSRRSYEQYF
CDR3 DNA: TGTGCCAGCAGCTCAACGAGTAGACGCTCCTACGAGCAGTACTTC

J gene: TRBJ1-5
D gene: NA
V gene: TRBV10-3
clone size: NA
CDR3 length: 12
CDR3 protein: CANGRQGQPQHF
CDR3 DNA: TGTGCCAACGGTAGGCAGGGGCAGCCCCAGCATTTT

J gene: TRBJ2-7
D gene: NA
V gene: TRBV12-3/TRBV12-4
clone size: NA
CDR3 length: 11
CDR3 protein: CASSGGHEQYF
CDR3 DNA: TGTGCCAGCAGCGGCGGGCACGAGCAGTACTTC